This T cell receptor (beta chain) emerged from a study of early T cells in non-severe SARS-CoV-2 infection. Each CDR3 protein is one row after TCRdb ran MiXCR on the 5' RACE reads. The data show roughly 100,000 distinct CDR3 sequences, with 13% seen just once and about 2% held by the top ten. CDR3 length equals 13 residues. Germline V gene sequence: CDR1 DFQATT, CDR2 SNEGSKA (reference sequence). The chain has TRBV20-1 and TRBJ2-1; TRBD2 matches 10 bases. Sequencing was performed on whole blood. The TCR comes from an adult who was a healthcare worker with PCR-confirmed SARS-CoV-2 infection or an uninfected control (not recorded which). The CDR3 protein is CSATAGGYNEQFF. CDR3 nucleotide sequence: TGCAGCGCCACAGCGGGGGGGTACAATGAGCAGTTCTTC.